The 25 T cell receptor beta chains reported below all come from one sample, sequenced in a study of blood T cell repertoires in COVID-19. Here immunoSEQ multiplex PCR was the method, and the copy in TCRdb shows in-frame clones only, minus some. Of approximately 180,000 clones in the sample, approximately 83% were seen once. The sequenced sample was peripheral blood. Receptors were obtained from a human donor with active or convalescent COVID-19. The donor label of this sample is uncertain.

V gene TRBV30 combines with J gene TRBJ2-3; D might be TRBD1 (6 bases). The CDR3 sequence is 14 residues long. CDR1 and CDR2 (germline): GTSNPN, SVGIG (reference sequence). V lost 7 bases and J 2 bases, leaving 16 bases between the germline ends. The DNA of the CDR3 is TGTGCCTATACTCGACAGGCCTCCACAGATACGCAGTATTTT. Its protein is CAYTRQASTDTQYF.

V gene TRBV7-9 combines with J gene TRBJ1-2, with 7 positions matching TRBD1. The V and J ends lost 6 bases and 4 bases, in that order; junction bases with no gene match: 8. This CDR3 has 14 amino acids. The germline V gene has CDR1 SEHNR and CDR2 FQNEAQ (reference sequence). CDR3 protein: CASRAWTGFYGYTF. The DNA for the CDR3 is TGTGCCAGCAGAGCATGGACAGGATTCTATGGCTACACCTTC.

This sequence joins TRBV11-1 and TRBJ2-3; D is perhaps TRBD2 (6 bases). Germline CDR1 SGHAT, CDR2 FQDESV (reference sequence). The CDR3 sequence is 14 residues long. The V end lost 3 bases, the J end lost 6 bases, and 13 bases lay between the germline ends. The CDR3 DNA reads as TGTGCCAGCAGCTTGGGAGGTCTCGAGGATACGCAGTATTTT. It codes for CASSLGGLEDTQYF.

The chain joins TRBV4-2 to TRBJ1-6, with D possibly matching TRBD1 (5 bases). Germline CDR1 reads LGHNA; CDR2 reads YNFKEQ. Trimming removed 0 bases from V and 2 bases from J, with 11 bases in between. This CDR3 comprises 17 residues. CDR3 DNA: TGTGCCAGCAGCCAAGAGTCAGGGATTGCCTATAATTCACCCCTCCACTTT. Translating gives CASSQESGIAYNSPLHF.

The rearrangement links TRBV7-9 to TRBJ2-5; D not resolved. The CDR3 is made up of 15 amino acids. The V gene's germline CDR1 is SEHNR and CDR2 FQNEAQ (reference sequence). With 1 base removed from V and 5 bases from J, the gap between germline ends came to 14 bases. This chain's CDR3 is CASSLVLGVMETQYF. The DNA for the CDR3 is TGTGCCAGCAGCTTAGTACTGGGCGTAATGGAGACCCAGTACTTC.

The V call is TRBV7-2, the J call TRBJ1-5; no reliable D call. The germline V gene encodes CDR1 SGHTA and CDR2 FQGNSA. The CDR3 contains 15 residues. Trimming stripped 7 bases from V and 4 bases from J, with 17 bases between. The CDR3 nucleotides are TGTGCCAGCACCAGCGGTGGCCTAGGGAATCAGCCCCAGCATTTT. Residues: CASTSGGLGNQPQHF.

The chain joins TRBV29-1 to TRBJ2-5, with 12 nucleotides matching TRBD2. V lost 5 bases, J lost 5 bases, and 3 bases stayed unmatched. The CDR3 totals 13 residues. Germline CDR1 reads SQVTM; CDR2 reads ANQGSEA. The CDR3: CSVLAGGHETQYF. CDR3 nucleotide sequence: TGCAGCGTTCTAGCGGGAGGGCACGAGACCCAGTACTTC.

The rearrangement links TRBV3-1 (or the pseudogene TRBV3-2) to TRBJ2-1; 14 bases line up with TRBD2. Germline CDR1 is LGHDT and CDR2 is YNNKEL (reference sequence). Germline trimming cut 4 bases from V and 6 bases from J; bases unmatched to any gene: 5. The CDR3 contains 16 residues. The CDR3 DNA follows: TGTGCCAGCAGCCCCTCCGGGACTAGCGGGGGCAATGAGCAGTTCTTC. Amino acid sequence: CASSPSGTSGGNEQFF.

This chain uses TRBV3-1 (or the pseudogene TRBV3-2) with TRBJ2-7; tentative D call: TRBD1 (5 bases). The CDR3 spans 13 residues. The V gene's germline CDR1 is LGHDT and CDR2 YNNKEL (reference sequence). Trimming cost V 0 bases and J 2 bases, with 5 bases left between them. Here the CDR3 reads CASSQDRAYEQYF. The DNA for the CDR3 is TGTGCCAGCAGCCAAGACAGGGCCTACGAGCAGTACTTC.

The V gene is TRBV19, the J gene TRBJ2-7; 9 bases are a match to TRBD1. This CDR3 has 13 amino acids. V dropped 7 bases and J dropped 3; count of bases not matched to a gene: 4. Germline-derived CDR1 and CDR2 are LNHDA and SQIVND (reference sequence). Here the CDR3 DNA reads TGTGCCAGTACCGGACAGGGGAACTACGAGCAGTACTTC. Translating gives CASTGQGNYEQYF. The full variable domain, completed using reference TRBV19 and TRBJ2-7, is DGGITQSPKYLFRKEGQNVTLSCEQNLNHDAMYWYRQDPGQGLRLIYYSQIVNDFQKGDIAEGYSVSREKKESFPLTVTSAQKNPTAFYLCASTGQGNYEQYFGPGTRLTVT.

The count of this clone is one. The chain employs TRBV15 and TRBJ2-7; the match to TRBD2 covers 7 bases. The germline gives CDR1 LNHNV, CDR2 YYDKDF (reference sequence). J gave up 7 bases and V 0 bases, and 6 bases lay outside the gene matches. The CDR3 sequence is 14 residues long. The CDR3 loop reads CATSRDLAAVEQYF. The CDR3 DNA reads TGTGCCACCAGCAGAGACCTAGCGGCGGTAGAGCAGTACTTC.

The chain recombines TRBV6-6 with TRBJ1-2; D gene ambiguous. The ends were cut back, 2 bases at V and 0 bases at J, with 7 bases in the middle. CDR1 MNHNY and CDR2 SVGAGI come from the germline V gene (reference sequence). The CDR3 runs to 14 residues. The CDR3: CASSYPETNYGYTF. CDR3 nucleotide sequence: TGTGCCAGCAGTTACCCTGAGACTAACTATGGCTACACCTTC.

This chain links TRBV12-3 or TRBV12-4 with TRBJ2-1; D remains ambiguous. The CDR3 runs 12 residues. V lost 4 bases and J 8 bases, leaving 9 bases between the germline ends. CDR3 residues: CASSSRVYEQFF. CDR3 in DNA: TGTGCCAGCAGTTCACGCGTCTATGAGCAGTTCTTC.

The chain carries TRBV4-2 and TRBJ1-4; D not certain. The V and J ends lost 0 bases and 8 bases respectively, with 13 bases between them. Germline assignment: CDR1 LGHNA and CDR2 YNFKEQ. The CDR3 runs 15 residues. Here the CDR3 reads CASSQDQGAREKLFF. DNA for the CDR3: TGTGCCAGCAGCCAAGATCAAGGAGCGCGGGAAAAACTGTTTTTT.

The rearrangement links TRBV11-3 to TRBJ2-7; D is unresolved. The CDR3 is 14 amino acids. Germline V gene lookup returns CDR1 SGHNT and CDR2 YENEEA. V was shortened by 0 bases and J by 2 bases, with 8 bases between the two germline ends. The CDR3, as DNA: TGTGCCAGCAGCTTAGACACTCAACCCTACGAGCAGTACTTC. This encodes CASSLDTQPYEQYF.

The chain joins TRBV27 to TRBJ2-7; 7 nucleotides line up with TRBD1. Germline CDR1 and CDR2: MNHEY and SMNVEV (reference sequence). There are 16 residues in the CDR3. With 4 bases clipped from V and 3 bases from J, the junction kept 12 bases outside the gene matches. The CDR3 loop is CASSSPPLTGYYEQYF. The CDR3 region has the DNA TGTGCCAGCAGTTCCCCCCCCCTGACAGGGTACTACGAGCAGTACTTC.

This chain joins TRBV19 and TRBJ1-2; TRBD1 matches at 7 bases. Germline trimming cut 5 bases from V and 6 bases from J; bases unmatched to any gene: 6. The CDR3 has 13 residues. The germline gives CDR1 LNHDA, CDR2 SQIVND (reference sequence). DNA for the CDR3: TGTGCCAGTAGTCCTTCCGACAGGGATGGCTACACCTTC. Residues: CASSPSDRDGYTF.

V usage is TRBV7-9 and J usage is TRBJ1-5; unclear D gene. Trimming pared 2 bases from V and 4 bases from J, leaving 3 bases between. Germline V gives CDR1 SEHNR, CDR2 FQNEAQ (reference sequence). CDR3 length: 12 residues. The DNA for the CDR3 is TGTGCCAGCAGCTTACCAAATCAGCCCCAGCATTTT. Translated, it gives CASSLPNQPQHF.

This clone was counted ten times or more. The chain recombines TRBV19 with TRBJ2-7; 11 bases are a match to TRBD2. Per the germline V gene, CDR1 is LNHDA and CDR2 is SQIVND (reference sequence). Trimming at V came to 1 base and at J to 6 bases, leaving 2 bases not matched to a gene. CDR3 length: 14 residues. CDR3 DNA: TGTGCCAGTAGTATAGGGACTAGCGGGTTCGAGCAGTACTTC. This encodes CASSIGTSGFEQYF.

The chain combines TRBV7-9 with TRBJ2-7; 8 nucleotides line up with TRBD2. The CDR3 runs to 16 residues. Germline V lookup: CDR1 SEHNR, CDR2 FQNEAQ (reference sequence). V lost 1 base, J lost 6 bases, and 11 bases stayed unmatched. In nucleotides, the CDR3 is TGTGCCAGCAGCTTAGACCCGGGACTAGGAGGCTTCGAGCAGTACTTC. It is translated as CASSLDPGLGGFEQYF.

This clone has only one observation. The rearrangement links TRBV7-8 to TRBJ2-7, with 8 nucleotides matching TRBD1. In germline, CDR1 is SGHVS, CDR2 FQNEAQ. The J segment lost 4 bases and the V segment lost 5 bases, leaving 7 bases of the junction unmatched. CDR3 length: 14 residues. CDR3 loop: CASSPDRGPYEQYF. The CDR3 DNA is TGTGCCAGCAGCCCCGACAGGGGTCCTTACGAGCAGTACTTC.

This clone showed up just once. This chain connects TRBV19 to TRBJ2-1, with a tentative D call TRBD2 (5 bases). CDR3 size: 12 residues. Germline-derived CDR1 and CDR2 are LNHDA and SQIVND (reference sequence). V was shortened by 8 bases and J by 7 bases, with 12 bases between the two germline ends. The CDR3 sequence: CASVARENEQFF. CDR3 nucleotides: TGTGCCAGTGTTGCCCGGGAAAATGAGCAGTTCTTC.

This clone has more than one count but fewer than ten. The CDR3 sequence: CASTQGLGSGANVLTF. The CDR3 DNA reads as TGCGCCAGCACGCAGGGTCTGGGCTCTGGGGCCAACGTCCTGACTTTC. The chain joins TRBV4-1 to TRBJ2-6, with D tentatively TRBD1 (5 bases). Trimming took 7 bases from V and 0 from J, leaving 13 bases between them. The CDR3 is 16 amino acids. CDR1 and CDR2 (germline): MGHRA, YSYEKL.

This clone was seen once. The chain employs TRBV10-2 and TRBJ2-2; tentatively, D is TRBD1 (5 bases). CDR1 and CDR2 (germline): WSHSY, SAAADI. The CDR3 sequence is 14 residues long. The germline V and J ends were trimmed by 8 bases and 2 bases, with 12 bases remaining between them. In nucleotides, the CDR3 is TGCGCCAGCGGGCAGGGTTACAACACCGGGGAGCTGTTTTTT. This sequence encodes CASGQGYNTGELFF.

The chain uses TRBV5-4 and TRBJ1-2, with D tentatively TRBD1 (5 bases). Deletions cut 1 base from V and 8 bases from J, with 15 bases between. Germline V gene data show CDR1 as SGHNT and CDR2 as YYREEE (reference sequence). This CDR3 has 14 residues. As DNA, the CDR3 is TGTGCCAGCAGCTTGTTGCAGGGTTGGTTCGGCTACACCTTC. This encodes CASSLLQGWFGYTF.